A single sample gave rise to the 22 T cell receptor beta chains below, sequenced in a study of T cell repertoires in cytomegalovirus infection. Their recognized antigens are unknown. TCRdb used MiXCR to reprocess the reads, holding one entry per CDR3 protein. The sample contains 20,000 to 25,000 distinct CDR3 sequences, approximately 39% of which appear only once. Sequenced material: CD8+ T cells from cultured PBMCs, taken from culture after CMV antigen stimulation. These receptors all stem from a human donor in good health (CMV status not recorded). Some clones in this sample may be carry-over from other donors' samples.

The chain joins TRBV7-2 to TRBJ2-3, with D unclear. CDR1 SGHTA and CDR2 FQGNSA come from the germline V gene. The CDR3 extends over 13 amino acids. The V and J ends lost 2 bases and 1 base respectively, with 4 bases between them. This CDR3 reads CASSLLGTDTQYF. The CDR3 nucleotides are TGTGCCAGCAGCTTACTAGGCACAGATACGCAGTATTTT.

In this sample, this clonotype turned up a few times. The gene calls are TRBV5-8 and TRBJ1-4, with D maybe TRBD1 (6 bases). V lost 4 bases and J lost 2, with 15 bases in between. Germline values: CDR1 SGHTS, CDR2 YDEGEE. The CDR3 length is 16 residues. The CDR3 region has the DNA TGTGCCAGCAGCCACGAATTGGACAGTACTAATGAAAAACTGTTTTTT. Its translation: CASSHELDSTNEKLFF.

The chain carries TRBV19 and TRBJ2-2, with unresolved D. Trimming pared 1 base from V and 6 bases from J, leaving 6 bases between. The CDR3 runs to 13 residues. CDR1 and CDR2 from the germline V gene are LNHDA and SQIVND (reference sequence). Here the CDR3 DNA reads TGTGCCAGTAGTATAGTAGTGGCCGGGGAGCTGTTTTTT. Amino acid sequence: CASSIVVAGELFF.

At least ten counts were recorded for this clonotype. The V gene is TRBV7-3, the J gene TRBJ2-1; perhaps D is TRBD1 or TRBD2 (5 bases each). V was cut by 6 bases and J by 0 bases, with 12 bases left in between. Looked up from germline, CDR1 is SGHTA and CDR2 is FQGTGA. The CDR3 length is 15 residues. CDR3 amino acids: CASRAGGSSYNEQFF. The CDR3 coding sequence is TGTGCCAGCAGGGCTGGGGGTAGCTCCTACAATGAGCAGTTCTTC.

The gene calls are TRBV7-2 and TRBJ1-1; D is unresolved. This CDR3 has 14 amino acids. Between the trimmed V and J ends, which lost 1 base and 4 bases, there was a span of 10 bases. Germline CDR1 reads SGHTA; CDR2 reads FQGNSA. The CDR3 coding sequence is TGTGCCAGCAGCTTAGTAGGCGACGGCACTGAAGCTTTCTTT. It yields the protein CASSLVGDGTEAFF.

The gene calls are TRBV19 and TRBJ2-3, with D tentatively TRBD1 (6 bases). Germline assignment: CDR1 LNHDA and CDR2 SQIVND (reference sequence). V shed 6 bases and J shed 2 bases, with 15 bases lying between them. CDR3 size: 15 residues. For the CDR3, the DNA is TGTGCCAGTAGCATACGGGACATATCCACAGATACGCAGTATTTT. As protein: CASSIRDISTDTQYF. The whole variable domain, filled in from reference TRBV19 and TRBJ2-3, reads DGGITQSPKYLFRKEGQNVTLSCEQNLNHDAMYWYRQDPGQGLRLIYYSQIVNDFQKGDIAEGYSVSREKKESFPLTVTSAQKNPTAFYLCASSIRDISTDTQYFGPGTRLTVL.

There are a few counts of this clonotype. The chain links TRBV12-3 or TRBV12-4 to TRBJ1-2; 7 bases agree with TRBD1. Trimming removed 4 bases from V and 6 bases from J; junction bases left unmatched: 8. CDR3 length: 14 amino acids. CDR3 protein: CASSWRGTGDGYTF. Here the CDR3 DNA reads TGTGCCAGCAGTTGGAGGGGCACAGGGGATGGCTACACCTTC.

Note on this clonotype: This may come from a read error, since a much larger clone is one base off. This chain joins TRBV7-2 and TRBJ1-5, with 10 bases fitting TRBD1. The germline V gene has CDR1 SGHTA and CDR2 FQGNSA. The CDR3 spans 15 residues. The trim removed 3 bases at V and 4 bases at J, leaving 3 bases unmatched. This chain's CDR3 is CTSSLKGQGNQPQHF. As DNA, the CDR3 is TGTACCAGCAGCTTGAAGGGACAGGGGAATCAGCCCCAGCATTTT.

V usage is TRBV6-5 and J usage is TRBJ2-6, with no clear D. V lost 3 bases and J lost 2, with 17 bases in between. Germline V gene sequence: CDR1 MNHEY, CDR2 SVGAGI. CDR3 length: 18 residues. The CDR3 here is CASSYRSVGDTGANVLTF. The CDR3 coding sequence is TGTGCCAGCAGTTATCGGTCGGTTGGGGATACTGGGGCCAACGTCCTGACTTTC.

The chain uses TRBV14 and TRBJ2-1, with 12 bases aligning to TRBD2. CDR3 length: 16 amino acids. Germline lookup yields CDR1 SGHDN and CDR2 FVKESK. The ends lost 4 bases at V and 0 bases at J; junction bases unmatched: 1. The CDR3: CASSPTSGSSYNEQFF. The CDR3 DNA reads TGTGCCAGCAGCCCGACTAGCGGGAGCTCCTACAATGAGCAGTTCTTC.

This clonotype was observed a handful of times. The chain couples TRBV6-2 or TRBV6-3 to TRBJ1-5; D is unclear. Germline values: CDR1 MNHEY, CDR2 SVGEGT. V was clipped by 2 bases and J by 5 bases, with 10 bases between them. The CDR3 contains 14 residues. In nucleotides, the CDR3 is TGTGCCAGCAGTTACGGTGTGGTGCATCAGCCCCAGCATTTT. Translation gives CASSYGVVHQPQHF.

This clonotype was found a few times. The chain is built from TRBV11-2 and TRBJ1-2; 9 nucleotides align to TRBD1. J gave up 3 bases and V 5 bases, and 7 bases lay outside the gene matches. Germline V lookup: CDR1 SGHAT, CDR2 FQNNGV. The CDR3 covers 15 residues. The DNA for the CDR3 is TGTGCCAGCAGCCGGACAGGGGATGAGCACTATGGCTACACCTTC. Its protein is CASSRTGDEHYGYTF.

The chain recombines TRBV20-1 with TRBJ2-3, with 7 bases fitting TRBD2. Germline V gene lookup returns CDR1 DFQATT and CDR2 SNEGSKA (reference sequence). The CDR3 spans 15 residues. V dropped 1 base and J dropped 2; count of bases not matched to a gene: 6. The chain's CDR3 is CSARAPAGYTDTQYF. The CDR3 DNA reads TGCAGTGCTAGAGCGCCAGCGGGATACACAGATACGCAGTATTTT.

This clonotype has more than one count but fewer than ten. The gene calls are TRBV15 and TRBJ2-2; maybe TRBD2 (7 bases). The CDR3 totals 17 residues. V lost 0 bases and J lost 5, with 16 bases in between. The germline V gene has CDR1 LNHNV and CDR2 YYDKDF (reference sequence). The CDR3 nucleotides are TGTGCCACCAGCAGAGAAGCATGGGGGGGCCGAACCGGGGAGCTGTTTTTT. This gives the protein CATSREAWGGRTGELFF.

This chain uses TRBV7-4 with TRBJ2-5; D not resolved. Trimming stripped 0 bases from V and 5 bases from J, with 10 bases between. The CDR3 extends over 14 amino acids. Germline assignment: CDR1 SGHVT and CDR2 SQSDAQ. CDR3 sequence reads: CASSLALAAETQYF. The DNA of the CDR3 is TGTGCCAGCAGCTTAGCGCTGGCGGCCGAGACCCAGTACTTC.

This clonotype has just a few counts. V usage is TRBV20-1 and J usage is TRBJ1-5; D is perhaps TRBD1 (5 bases). Between the trimmed V and J ends, which lost 0 bases and 0 bases, there was a span of 12 bases. The germline V gene encodes CDR1 DFQATT and CDR2 SNEGSKA (reference sequence). The CDR3 covers 16 residues. CDR3 coding DNA: TGCAGTGCTAGAGATCTCGGGGGACCTAGCAATCAGCCCCAGCATTTT. Protein product: CSARDLGGPSNQPQHF.

The chain carries TRBV27 and TRBJ1-1, with unresolved D. The CDR3 totals 14 residues. From germline, CDR1 is MNHEY and CDR2 SMNVEV (reference sequence). V gave up 0 bases and J gave up 9 bases, with 14 bases separating them. CDR3 sequence reads: CASSLSLGINQAFF. The CDR3 coding sequence is TGTGCCAGCAGTTTATCGTTGGGGATAAATCAAGCTTTCTTT.

Only one count was recorded for this clonotype. This rearrangement joins TRBV27 to TRBJ2-1; 14 positions match TRBD2. This CDR3 spans 18 amino acids. V trimming: 6 bases; J trimming: 1 base; junction bases outside the gene matches: 8. CDR1 is MNHEY, CDR2 SMNVEV, per germline (reference sequence). The CDR3, as DNA: TGTGCCAGCAGGACCGGGACTAGCGGGGGTATATCCTACAATGAGCAGTTCTTC. Its protein is CASRTGTSGGISYNEQFF.

This clonotype was found once. The genes are TRBV12-5 and TRBJ2-1; 8 positions agree with TRBD1. The ends lost 6 bases at V and 0 bases at J; junction bases unmatched: 7. This CDR3 spans 16 amino acids. Germline V CDR1 and CDR2: LGHNT, FRNRAP. DNA of the CDR3: TGTGCTAGTGGACGTCCGGACAGGGCCTCCTACAATGAGCAGTTCTTC. Amino acids: CASGRPDRASYNEQFF.

This clonotype has just a few counts. This sequence joins TRBV12-3 or TRBV12-4 and TRBJ2-5; 14 bases agree with TRBD2. The V gene end was trimmed by 5 bases and the J gene end by 3 bases; junction bases not matched to a gene: 20. The length of the CDR3 is 21 residues. CDR3 amino acids: CASSPGLAGVRGRPVKETQYF. CDR3 bases: TGTGCCAGCAGTCCGGGACTAGCGGGAGTTCGAGGACGCCCGGTGAAAGAGACCCAGTACTTC.

In its sample, this clonotype was seen many times. The chain carries TRBV7-3 and TRBJ2-7; the match to TRBD1 covers 8 bases. Germline values: CDR1 SGHTA, CDR2 FQGTGA. With V trimmed by 5 bases and J by 2 bases, 2 bases remained unmatched. This CDR3 has 13 amino acids. CDR3 sequence (DNA): TGTGCCAGCAGCCGGGGACAGGCCTACGAGCAGTACTTC. It yields the protein CASSRGQAYEQYF.

The chain uses TRBV7-4 and TRBJ1-4; no reliable D call. The V and J ends lost 1 base and 6 bases respectively, with 12 bases between them. Germline-derived CDR1 and CDR2 are SGHVT and SQSDAQ. The CDR3 has 15 amino acids. In nucleotides, the CDR3 is TGTGCCAGCAGCTTAGAGGCGGGAAGGGATGAAAAACTGTTTTTT. It yields the protein CASSLEAGRDEKLFF.